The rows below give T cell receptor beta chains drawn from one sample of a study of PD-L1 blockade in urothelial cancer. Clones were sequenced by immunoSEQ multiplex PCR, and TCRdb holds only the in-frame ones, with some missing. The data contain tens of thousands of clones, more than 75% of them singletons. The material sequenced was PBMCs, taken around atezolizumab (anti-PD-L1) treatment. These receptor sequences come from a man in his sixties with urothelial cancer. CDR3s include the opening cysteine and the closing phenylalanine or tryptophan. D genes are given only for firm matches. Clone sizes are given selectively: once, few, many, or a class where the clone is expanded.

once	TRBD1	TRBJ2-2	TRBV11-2	CASSSSLPTGGDTGELFF	TGTGCCAGCAGCTCCAGCCTGCCGACAGGGGGCGACACCGGGGAGCTGTTTTTT
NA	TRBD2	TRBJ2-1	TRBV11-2	CASSLVLASGRGEQFF	TGTGCCAGCAGCTTAGTCCTCGCTAGCGGGAGGGGTGAGCAGTTCTTC
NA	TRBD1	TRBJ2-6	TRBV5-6	CASRHGTGRSGANVLTF	TGTGCCAGCAGGCACGGGACAGGCCGCTCTGGGGCCAACGTCCTGACTTTC
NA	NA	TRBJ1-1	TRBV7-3	CASSLIGQGTEAFF	TGTGCCAGCAGCTTAATAGGGCAGGGTACTGAAGCTTTCTTT
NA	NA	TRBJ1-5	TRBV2	CASSLRTAIRMDQPQHF	TGTGCCAGCTCCCTTAGGACAGCGATAAGAATGGATCAGCCCCAGCATTTT
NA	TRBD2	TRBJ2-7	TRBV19	CASSIGAGVVYEQYF	TGTGCCAGTAGTATAGGGGCGGGGGTCGTCTACGAGCAGTACTTC
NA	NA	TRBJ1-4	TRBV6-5	CASSYHATNEKLFF	TGTGCCAGCAGTTACCATGCAACTAATGAAAAACTGTTTTTT
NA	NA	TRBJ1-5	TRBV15	CATSRDRPRGVQHF	TGTGCCACCAGCAGAGACAGGCCCCGCGGGGTCCAGCATTTT
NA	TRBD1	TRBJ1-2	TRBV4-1	CASSQGPTGGTGGYTF	TGCGCCAGCAGCCAAGGTCCAACAGGGGGCACGGGCGGCTACACCTTC
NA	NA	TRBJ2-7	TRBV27	CASSYRESYEQYF	TGTGCCAGCAGTTACAGGGAATCCTACGAGCAGTACTTC
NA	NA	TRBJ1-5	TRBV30	CAWSPEGARSNQPQHF	TGTGCCTGGAGTCCGGAAGGGGCTCGTAGCAATCAGCCCCAGCATTTT
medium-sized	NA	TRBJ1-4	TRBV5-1	CASAERWNEKLFF	TGCGCCAGCGCGGAACGGTGGAATGAAAAACTGTTTTTT
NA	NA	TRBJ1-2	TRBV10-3	CAISGLGGGPNYGYTF	TGTGCCATCAGTGGTTTGGGGGGGGGTCCTAACTATGGCTACACCTTC
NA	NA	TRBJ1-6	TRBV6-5	CASTQYRMFGAPLHF	TGTGCCAGCACCCAATATAGGATGTTTGGAGCGCCCCTCCACTTT
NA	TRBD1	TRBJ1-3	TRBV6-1	CASNRDRGRGNTIYF	TGTGCCAGCAACCGGGACAGGGGGCGCGGAAACACCATATATTTT
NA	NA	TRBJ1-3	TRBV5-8	CASRWAEYTIYF	TGTGCCAGTCGGTGGGCCGAATACACCATATATTTT
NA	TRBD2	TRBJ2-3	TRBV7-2	CASSPASGGVVTQYF	TGTGCCAGCAGCCCCGCTAGCGGGGGGGTGGTTACGCAGTATTTT
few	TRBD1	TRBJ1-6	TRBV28	CASSLRGQGVAPLHF	TGTGCCAGCAGTTTACGGGGACAGGGAGTGGCACCCCTCCACTTT
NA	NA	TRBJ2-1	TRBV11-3	CASSLGGDPGDEQFF	TGTGCCAGCAGCTTAGGGGGAGACCCGGGGGATGAGCAGTTCTTC
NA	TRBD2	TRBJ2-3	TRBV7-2	CASSLAAGAVTQYF	TGTGCCAGCAGCTTAGCGGCGGGAGCGGTAACGCAGTATTTT
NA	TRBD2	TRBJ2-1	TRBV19	CASSLREGLNNEQFF	TGTGCCAGTAGTTTAAGGGAGGGCCTTAACAATGAGCAGTTCTTC
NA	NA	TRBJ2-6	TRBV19	CASSMAGSGANVLTF	TGTGCCAGTAGTATGGCGGGGTCTGGGGCCAACGTCCTGACTTTC
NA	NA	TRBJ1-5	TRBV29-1	CSVGGDQPQHF	TGCAGCGTTGGGGGGGATCAGCCCCAGCATTTT
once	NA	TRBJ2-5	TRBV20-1	CSAVTGETQYF	TGCAGTGCCGTGACCGGGGAGACCCAGTACTTC
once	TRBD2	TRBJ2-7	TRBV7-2	CASSSPGTNSYEQYF	TGTGCCAGCAGCTCCCCCGGGACTAACTCCTACGAGCAGTACTTC
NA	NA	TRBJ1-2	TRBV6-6	CASTEDRGNYGYTF	TGTGCCAGCACCGAGGACAGAGGCAACTATGGCTACACCTTC
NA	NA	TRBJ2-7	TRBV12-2	CASRFPRLAVPYEQYF	TGTGCAAGTCGCTTTCCTAGACTAGCGGTTCCCTACGAGCAGTACTTC
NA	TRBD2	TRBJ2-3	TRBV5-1	CASSLYAGVTDTQYF	TGCGCCAGCAGCTTGTACGCGGGAGTCACAGATACGCAGTATTTT
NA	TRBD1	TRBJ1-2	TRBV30	CAWSPNRGLYGYTF	TGTGCCTGGAGCCCCAACAGGGGCCTCTATGGCTACACCTTC
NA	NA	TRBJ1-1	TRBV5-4	CASSWGLNTEAFF	TGTGCCAGCAGCTGGGGGCTGAACACTGAAGCTTTCTTT
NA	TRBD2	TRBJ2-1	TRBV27	CASRNAGGSTNEQFF	TGTGCCAGCAGGAACGCGGGGGGCTCGACGAATGAGCAGTTCTTC
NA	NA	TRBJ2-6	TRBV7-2	CASSLGPAGANVLTF	TGTGCCAGCAGCTTAGGCCCAGCTGGGGCCAACGTCCTGACTTTC
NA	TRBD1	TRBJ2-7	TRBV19	CASSTTGDTYEQYF	TGTGCCAGTAGTACGACAGGGGACACCTACGAGCAGTACTTC
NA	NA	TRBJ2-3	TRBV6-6	CASSPDRLDTDTQYF	TGTGCCAGCAGTCCGGACAGACTGGACACAGATACGCAGTATTTT
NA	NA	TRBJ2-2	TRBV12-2	CASRLVGGLARFDGGTGELFF	TGTGCAAGTCGCTTAGTCGGAGGACTAGCTCGGTTTGATGGTGGGACCGGGGAGCTGTTTTTT
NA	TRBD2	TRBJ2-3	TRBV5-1	CASSLTSGGGQDTQYF	TGCGCCAGCAGCCTGACTAGCGGGGGAGGGCAAGATACGCAGTATTTT
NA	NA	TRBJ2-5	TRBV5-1	CASSSRPTQGLEETQYF	TGCGCCAGCAGCTCCCGGCCCACGCAGGGACTGGAAGAGACCCAGTACTTC
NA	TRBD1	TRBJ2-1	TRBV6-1	CASRTDRRNEQFF	TGTGCCAGCAGGACGGACAGGCGCAATGAGCAGTTCTTC
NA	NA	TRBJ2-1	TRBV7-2	CASSLGPAWSYNEQFF	TGTGCCAGCAGCTTAGGCCCAGCGTGGTCCTACAATGAGCAGTTCTTC
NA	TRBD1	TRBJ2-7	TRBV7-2	CASSWEGQGFSYEQYF	TGTGCCAGCAGCTGGGAAGGACAGGGCTTCTCCTACGAGCAGTACTTC
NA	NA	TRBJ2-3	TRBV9	CASSAVTDTQYF	TGTGCCAGCAGCGCCGTCACAGATACGCAGTATTTT